This entry lists 11 T cell receptor beta chains sequenced from one sample in a study of cytomegalovirus exposure and HLA in healthy donors. PCR amplification relied on 60 Vbeta primers (plus 13 Jbeta primers). Clones were sequenced by immunoSEQ multiplex PCR, and TCRdb holds only the in-frame ones, with some missing. The table lists under 200,000 clones, 75% to 90% of them singletons. Specimen: PBMCs. Receptors originate from a human donor in good health.

The rearrangement joins TRBV6-6 to TRBJ2-4; D is perhaps TRBD2 (6 bases). CDR3 length equals 14 residues. With 4 bases removed from V and 6 bases from J, the gap between germline ends came to 13 bases. Germline V gives CDR1 MNHNY, CDR2 SVGAGI (reference sequence). In DNA form, the CDR3 reads TGTGCCAGCAGTTGGGGGGACGGTGGAAACATTCAGTACTTC. Protein: CASSWGDGGNIQYF.

Only a few counts were recorded for this clone. J is TRBJ2-1 and V is TRBV9; TRBD2 is a possible D gene (6 bases). This CDR3 spans 15 amino acids. Germline assignment: CDR1 SGDLS and CDR2 YYNGEE. The germline V and J ends were trimmed by 3 bases and 8 bases, with 18 bases remaining between them. As DNA, the CDR3 is TGTGCCAGCAGCGCAGACCGACGAGCGGGTGATGAGCAGTTCTTC. This sequence encodes CASSADRRAGDEQFF.

This clone appeared a few times. The chain recombines TRBV9 with TRBJ1-1; 10 bases match TRBD1. The CDR3 consists of 14 residues. CDR1 is SGDLS and CDR2 is YYNGEE in the germline V gene. Trimming took 3 bases from V and 4 from J; bases not matched to a gene: 3. In DNA, the CDR3 is TGTGCCAGCAGCGGGGGACAGGGGAGCACTGAAGCTTTCTTT. Its protein product is CASSGGQGSTEAFF.

V is TRBV4-3 and J is TRBJ2-3; 11 bases line up with TRBD2. V lost 0 bases to trimming and J lost 6 bases; unmatched junction nucleotides: 20. The germline CDR1 and CDR2 sequences are LGHNA and YSLEER. The CDR3 loop spans 21 amino acids. The CDR3 DNA sequence: TGCGCCAGCAGCCAAGAGTTGGTTGGATGGCTAGCGGGGGGACAGGTGGATACGCAGTATTTT. Amino acid sequence: CASSQELVGWLAGGQVDTQYF.

This sequence joins TRBV4-1 and TRBJ1-6; 9 bases are shared with TRBD1. The CDR3 contains 15 residues. V was clipped by 4 bases and J by 9 bases; unmatched bases: 7. The V gene's germline CDR1 is MGHRA and CDR2 YSYEKL. CDR3 region: CASSRRQGEGSPLHF. Here the CDR3 DNA reads TGCGCCAGCAGCCGCCGACAGGGGGAAGGTTCACCCCTCCACTTT.

This sequence joins TRBV19 and TRBJ2-5; TRBD1 is a possible D gene (5 bases). CDR3 length: 13 amino acids. V dropped 6 bases and J dropped 4 bases, with 12 bases sitting between them. Germline assignment: CDR1 LNHDA and CDR2 SQIVND (reference sequence). The CDR3 reads CASSSGFGETQYF. The CDR3 DNA follows: TGTGCCAGTAGCTCAGGGTTCGGAGAGACCCAGTACTTC.

The V call is TRBV5-6, the J call TRBJ2-1, with D perhaps TRBD2 (6 bases). The CDR3 loop spans 17 amino acids. The germline CDR1 and CDR2 sequences are SGHDT and YYEEEE. Deletions cut 3 bases from V and 4 bases from J, with 20 bases between. CDR3: CASSSWSGQNLYNEQFF. The DNA for the CDR3 is TGTGCCAGCAGCTCTTGGAGCGGGCAAAACCTTTACAATGAGCAGTTCTTC.

The rearrangement uses TRBV6-1 and TRBJ1-3, with TRBD1 matching 8 bases. V dropped 7 bases and J dropped 3; count of bases not matched to a gene: 2. Germline V gene data show CDR1 as MNHNS and CDR2 as SASEGT. The CDR3 is 13 residues long. CDR3 sequence: CASTGGFGNTIYF. For the CDR3, the DNA is TGTGCCAGCACAGGGGGCTTTGGAAACACCATATATTTT.

Details on this clone: Other DNA variants within this sample encode the same CDR3. This sequence joins TRBV5-1 and TRBJ1-2; D is uncertain. Per the germline V gene, CDR1 is SGHRS and CDR2 is YFSETQ. Trimming took off 0 bases at V and 5 bases at J, with 5 bases between the two ends. The CDR3 is 12 residues long. The CDR3 is CASSLDSYGYTF. DNA for the CDR3: TGCGCCAGCAGCTTGGACAGTTATGGCTACACCTTC. Supplemented by reference TRBV5-1 and TRBJ1-2, the full variable domain reads KAGVTQTPRYLIKTRGQQVTLSCSPISGHRSVSWYQQTPGQGLQFLFEYFSETQRNKGNFPGRFSGRQFSNSRSEMNVSTLELGDSALYLCASSLDSYGYTFGSGTRLTVV.

The chain joins TRBV29-1 to TRBJ2-1, with TRBD2 matching 9 bases. The germline CDR1 and CDR2 sequences are SQVTM and ANQGSEA. With 7 bases clipped from V and 1 base from J, the junction kept 11 bases outside the gene matches. CDR3 size: 16 residues. CDR3 protein: CSAGSPSGGSYNEQFF. In DNA form, the CDR3 reads TGCAGCGCTGGATCCCCCAGCGGGGGGTCCTACAATGAGCAGTTCTTC.

The V call is TRBV6-5, the J call TRBJ2-2; TRBD1 matches at 8 bases. This CDR3 region has 15 residues. Per the germline V gene, CDR1 is MNHEY and CDR2 is SVGAGI. V lost 5 bases, J lost 5 bases, and 7 bases stayed unmatched. The DNA of the CDR3 is TGTGCCAGCAGTGCAGGACAGGGAGAAACCGGGGAGCTGTTTTTT. This sequence encodes CASSAGQGETGELFF.